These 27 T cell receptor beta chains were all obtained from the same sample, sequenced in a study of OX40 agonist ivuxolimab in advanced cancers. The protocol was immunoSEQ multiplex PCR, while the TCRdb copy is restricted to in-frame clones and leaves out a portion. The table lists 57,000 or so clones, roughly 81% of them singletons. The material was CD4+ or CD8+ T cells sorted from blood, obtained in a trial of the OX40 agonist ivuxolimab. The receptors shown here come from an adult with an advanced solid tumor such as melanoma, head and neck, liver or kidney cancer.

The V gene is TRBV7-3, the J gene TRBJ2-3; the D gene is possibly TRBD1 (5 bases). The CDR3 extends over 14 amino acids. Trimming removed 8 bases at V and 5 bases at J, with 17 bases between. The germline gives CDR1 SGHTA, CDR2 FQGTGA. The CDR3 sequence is CASSQGWGGDTQYF. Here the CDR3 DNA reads TGTGCCAGCTCGCAGGGATGGGGTGGAGATACGCAGTATTTT.

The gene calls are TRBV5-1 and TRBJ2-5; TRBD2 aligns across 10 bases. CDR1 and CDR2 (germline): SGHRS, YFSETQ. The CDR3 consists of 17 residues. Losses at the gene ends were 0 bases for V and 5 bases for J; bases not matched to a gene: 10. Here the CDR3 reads CASSLASARAGGETQYF. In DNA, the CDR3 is TGCGCCAGCAGCTTGGCATCCGCCAGAGCGGGGGGGGAGACCCAGTACTTC.

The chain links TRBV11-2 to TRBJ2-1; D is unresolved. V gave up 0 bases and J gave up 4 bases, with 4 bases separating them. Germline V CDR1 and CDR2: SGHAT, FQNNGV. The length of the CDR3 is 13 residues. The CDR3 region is CASSLDQYNEQFF. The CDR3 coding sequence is TGTGCCAGCAGCTTAGACCAGTACAATGAGCAGTTCTTC.

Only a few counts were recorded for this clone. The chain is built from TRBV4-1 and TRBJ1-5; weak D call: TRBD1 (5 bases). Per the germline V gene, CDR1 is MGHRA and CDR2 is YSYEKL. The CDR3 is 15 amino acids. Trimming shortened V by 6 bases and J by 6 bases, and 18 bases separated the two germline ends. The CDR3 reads CASREHRDLGQPQHF. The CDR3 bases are TGCGCCAGCAGGGAACACCGGGACTTAGGTCAGCCCCAGCATTTT.

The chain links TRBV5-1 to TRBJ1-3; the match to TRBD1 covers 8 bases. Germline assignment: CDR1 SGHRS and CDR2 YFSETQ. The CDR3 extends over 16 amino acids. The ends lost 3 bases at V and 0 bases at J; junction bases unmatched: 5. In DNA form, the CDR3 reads TGCGCCAGCAGCTCCCAGGGGGCCCCCTCTGGAAACACCATATATTTT. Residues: CASSSQGAPSGNTIYF.

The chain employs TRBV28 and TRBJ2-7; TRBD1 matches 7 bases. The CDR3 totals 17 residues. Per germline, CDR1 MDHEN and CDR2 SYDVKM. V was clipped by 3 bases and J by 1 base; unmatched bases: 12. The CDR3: CASSFIRGSRGSYEQYF. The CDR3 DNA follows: TGTGCCAGCAGTTTTATCAGGGGCTCCAGGGGGTCCTACGAGCAGTACTTC. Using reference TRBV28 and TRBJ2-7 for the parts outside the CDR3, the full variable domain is DVKVTQSSRYLVKRTGEKVFLECVQDMDHENMFWYRQDPGLGLRLIYFSYDVKMKEKGDIPEGYSVSREKKERFSLILESASTNQTSMYLCASSFIRGSRGSYEQYFGPGTRLTVT.

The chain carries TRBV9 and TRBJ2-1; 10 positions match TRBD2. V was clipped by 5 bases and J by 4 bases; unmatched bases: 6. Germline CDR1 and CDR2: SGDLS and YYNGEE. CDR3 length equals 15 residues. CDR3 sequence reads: CASSTGLASYNEQFF. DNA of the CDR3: TGTGCCAGCAGTACGGGACTAGCGTCTTACAATGAGCAGTTCTTC. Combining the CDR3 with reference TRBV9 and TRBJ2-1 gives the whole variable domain DSGVTQTPKHLITATGQRVTLRCSPRSGDLSVYWYQQSLDQGLQFLIQYYNGEERAKGNILERFSAQQFPDLHSELNLSSLELGDSALYFCASSTGLASYNEQFFGPGTRLTVL.

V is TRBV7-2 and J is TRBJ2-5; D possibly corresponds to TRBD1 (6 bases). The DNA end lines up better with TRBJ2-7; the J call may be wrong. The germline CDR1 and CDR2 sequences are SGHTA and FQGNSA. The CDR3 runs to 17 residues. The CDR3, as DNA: TGTGCCAGCAGCCTTGACAGGCCCGCGATTAACTCCTACGAGCAGTACTTC. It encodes CASSLDRPAINSYEQYF.

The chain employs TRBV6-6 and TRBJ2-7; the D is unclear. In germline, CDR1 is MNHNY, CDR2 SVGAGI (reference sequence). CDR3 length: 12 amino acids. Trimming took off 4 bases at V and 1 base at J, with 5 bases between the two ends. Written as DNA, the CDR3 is TGTGCCAGCAGTTCCCCATCCTACGAGCAGTACTTC. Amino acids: CASSSPSYEQYF.

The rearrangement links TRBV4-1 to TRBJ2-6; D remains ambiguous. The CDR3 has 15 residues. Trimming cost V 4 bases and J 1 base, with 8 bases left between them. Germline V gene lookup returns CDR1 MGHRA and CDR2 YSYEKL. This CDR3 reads CASSLTSSGANVLTF. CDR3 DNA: TGCGCCAGCAGCCTAACGTCGTCTGGGGCCAACGTCCTGACTTTC.

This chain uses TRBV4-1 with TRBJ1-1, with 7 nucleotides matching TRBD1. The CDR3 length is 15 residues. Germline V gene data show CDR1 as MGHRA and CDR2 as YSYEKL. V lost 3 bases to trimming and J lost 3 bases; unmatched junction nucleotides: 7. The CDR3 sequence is CASSQPWQGDTEAFF. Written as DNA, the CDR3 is TGCGCCAGCAGCCAGCCCTGGCAGGGGGACACTGAAGCTTTCTTT.

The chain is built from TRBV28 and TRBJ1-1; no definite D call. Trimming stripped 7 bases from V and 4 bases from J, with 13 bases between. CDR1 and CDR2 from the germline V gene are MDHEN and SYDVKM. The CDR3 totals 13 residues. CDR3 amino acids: CASTVRLGTEAFF. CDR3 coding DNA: TGTGCCAGCACCGTGCGGCTCGGCACTGAAGCTTTCTTT. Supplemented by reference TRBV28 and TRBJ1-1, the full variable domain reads DVKVTQSSRYLVKRTGEKVFLECVQDMDHENMFWYRQDPGLGLRLIYFSYDVKMKEKGDIPEGYSVSREKKERFSLILESASTNQTSMYLCASTVRLGTEAFFGQGTRLTVV.

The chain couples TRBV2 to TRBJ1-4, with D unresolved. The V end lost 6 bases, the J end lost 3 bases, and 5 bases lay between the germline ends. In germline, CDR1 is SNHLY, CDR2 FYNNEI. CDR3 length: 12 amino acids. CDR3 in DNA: TGTGCCAGCAGCCAGCCTAATGAAAAACTGTTTTTT. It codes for CASSQPNEKLFF.

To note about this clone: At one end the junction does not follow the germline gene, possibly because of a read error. The CDR3 sequence: CASSLGDRSYEQHF. Here the CDR3 DNA reads TGTGCCAGCAGCTTAGGAGACAGGTCCTACGAGCAGCACTTC. The chain has TRBV11-3 and TRBJ2-7, with D possibly matching TRBD1 (6 bases). The CDR3 runs 14 residues. CDR1 and CDR2 (germline): SGHNT, YENEEA.

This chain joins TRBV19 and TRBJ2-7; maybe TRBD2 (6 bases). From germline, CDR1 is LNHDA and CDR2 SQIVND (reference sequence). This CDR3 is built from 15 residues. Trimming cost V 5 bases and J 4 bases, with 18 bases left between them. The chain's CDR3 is CASSDEGLLSYEQYF. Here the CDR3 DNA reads TGTGCCAGTAGTGATGAGGGACTCCTTTCTTACGAGCAGTACTTC.

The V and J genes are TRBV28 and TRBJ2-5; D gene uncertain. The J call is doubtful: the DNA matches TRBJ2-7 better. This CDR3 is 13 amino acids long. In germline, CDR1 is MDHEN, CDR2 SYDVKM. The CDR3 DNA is TGTGCCAGCAGTTTAGGAAGTCTTTACGAGCAGTACTTC. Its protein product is CASSLGSLYEQYF.

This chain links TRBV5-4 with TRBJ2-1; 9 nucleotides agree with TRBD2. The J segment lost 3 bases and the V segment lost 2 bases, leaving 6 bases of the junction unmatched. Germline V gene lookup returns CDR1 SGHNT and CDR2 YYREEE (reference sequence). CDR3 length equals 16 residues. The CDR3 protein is CASSFGVAGDYNEQFF. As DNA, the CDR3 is TGTGCCAGCAGCTTCGGGGTAGCGGGAGACTACAATGAGCAGTTCTTC.

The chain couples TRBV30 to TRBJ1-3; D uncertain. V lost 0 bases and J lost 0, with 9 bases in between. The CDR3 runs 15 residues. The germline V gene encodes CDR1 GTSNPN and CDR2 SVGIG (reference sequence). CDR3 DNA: TGTGCCTGGAGTGTAAGGGATTACTCTGGAAACACCATATATTTT. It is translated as CAWSVRDYSGNTIYF.

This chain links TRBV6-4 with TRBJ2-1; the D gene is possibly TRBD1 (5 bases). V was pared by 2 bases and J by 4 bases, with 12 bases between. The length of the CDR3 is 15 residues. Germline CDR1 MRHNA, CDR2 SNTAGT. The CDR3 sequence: CASSDRAGIYNEQFF. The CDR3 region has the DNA TGTGCCAGCAGTGACCGTGCAGGGATTTACAATGAGCAGTTCTTC.

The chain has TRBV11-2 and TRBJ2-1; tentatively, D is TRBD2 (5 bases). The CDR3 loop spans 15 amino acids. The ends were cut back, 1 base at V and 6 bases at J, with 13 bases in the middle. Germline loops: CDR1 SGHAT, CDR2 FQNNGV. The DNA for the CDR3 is TGTGCCAGCAGCTTAGTCGGGGTAAAAGGCAATGAGCAGTTCTTC. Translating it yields CASSLVGVKGNEQFF.

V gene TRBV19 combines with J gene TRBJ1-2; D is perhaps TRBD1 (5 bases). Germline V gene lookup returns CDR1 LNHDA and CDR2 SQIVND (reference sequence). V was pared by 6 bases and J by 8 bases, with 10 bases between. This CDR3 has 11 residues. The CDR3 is CASRRGSGYTF. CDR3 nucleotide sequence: TGTGCCAGTAGAAGGGGTAGCGGCTACACCTTC.

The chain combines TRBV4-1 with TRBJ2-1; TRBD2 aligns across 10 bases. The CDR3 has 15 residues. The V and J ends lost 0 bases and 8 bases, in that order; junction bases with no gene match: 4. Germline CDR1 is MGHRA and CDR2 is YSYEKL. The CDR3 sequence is CASSQESGRADEQFF. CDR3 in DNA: TGCGCCAGCAGCCAAGAGAGCGGGAGGGCCGATGAGCAGTTCTTC.

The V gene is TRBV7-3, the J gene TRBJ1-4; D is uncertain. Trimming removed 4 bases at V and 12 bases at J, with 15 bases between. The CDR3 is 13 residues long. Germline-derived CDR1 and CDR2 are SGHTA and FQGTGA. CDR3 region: CASSSSPSGELFF. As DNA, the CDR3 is TGTGCCAGCAGCTCCTCTCCTTCAGGTGAACTGTTTTTT. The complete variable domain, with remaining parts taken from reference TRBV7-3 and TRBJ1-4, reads GAGVSQTPSNKVTEKGKYVELRCDPISGHTALYWYRQSLGQGPEFLIYFQGTGAADDSGLPNDRFFAVRPEGSVSTLKIQRTERGDSAVYLCASSSSPSGELFFGSGTQLSVL.

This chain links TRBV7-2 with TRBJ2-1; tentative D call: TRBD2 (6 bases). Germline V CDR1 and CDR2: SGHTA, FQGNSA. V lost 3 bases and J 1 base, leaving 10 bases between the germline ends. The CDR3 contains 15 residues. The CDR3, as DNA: TGTGCCAGCAGCTTGACTAGTAAGTCCTACAATGAGCAGTTCTTC. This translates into CASSLTSKSYNEQFF.

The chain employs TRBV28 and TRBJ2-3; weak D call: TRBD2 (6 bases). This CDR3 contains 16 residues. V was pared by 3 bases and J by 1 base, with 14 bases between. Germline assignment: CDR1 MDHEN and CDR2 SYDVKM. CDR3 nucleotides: TGTGCCAGCAGTTTTCCGGGGGACTCGGGCACAGATACGCAGTATTTT. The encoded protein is CASSFPGDSGTDTQYF.

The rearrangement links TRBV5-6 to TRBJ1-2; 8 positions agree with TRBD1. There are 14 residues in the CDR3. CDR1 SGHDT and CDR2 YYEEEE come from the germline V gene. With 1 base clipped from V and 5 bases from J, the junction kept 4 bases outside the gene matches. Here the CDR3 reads CASSLWDRRYGYTF. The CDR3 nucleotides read TGTGCCAGCAGCTTGTGGGACAGGAGATATGGCTACACCTTC.

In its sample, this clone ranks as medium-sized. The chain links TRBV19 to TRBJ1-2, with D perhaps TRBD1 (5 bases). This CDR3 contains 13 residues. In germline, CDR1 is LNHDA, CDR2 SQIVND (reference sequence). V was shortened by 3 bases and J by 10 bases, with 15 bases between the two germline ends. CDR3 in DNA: TGTGCCAGTAGTATTCCAGTGACAGACTCCTACACCTTC. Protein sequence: CASSIPVTDSYTF.